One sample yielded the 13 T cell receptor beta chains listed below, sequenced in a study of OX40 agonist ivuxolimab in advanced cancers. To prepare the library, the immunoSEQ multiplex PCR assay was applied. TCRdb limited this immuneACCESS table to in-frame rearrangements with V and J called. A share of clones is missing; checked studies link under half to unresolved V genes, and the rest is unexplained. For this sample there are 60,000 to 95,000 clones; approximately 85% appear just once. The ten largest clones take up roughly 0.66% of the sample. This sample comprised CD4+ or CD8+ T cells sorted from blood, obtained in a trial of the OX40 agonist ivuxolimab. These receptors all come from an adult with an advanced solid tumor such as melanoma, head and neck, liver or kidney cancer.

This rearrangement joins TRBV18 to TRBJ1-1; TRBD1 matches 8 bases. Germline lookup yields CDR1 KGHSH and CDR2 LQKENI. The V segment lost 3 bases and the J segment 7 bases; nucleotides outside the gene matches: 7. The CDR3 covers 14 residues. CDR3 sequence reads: CASSPRQGSGEAFF. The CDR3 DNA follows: TGTGCCAGCTCACCTAGACAGGGGTCGGGTGAAGCTTTCTTT.

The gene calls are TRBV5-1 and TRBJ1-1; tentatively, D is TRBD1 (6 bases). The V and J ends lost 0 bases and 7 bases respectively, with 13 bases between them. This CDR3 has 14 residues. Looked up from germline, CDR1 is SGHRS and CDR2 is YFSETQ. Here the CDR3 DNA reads TGCGCCAGCAGCTTGGCACAGGGTGTCGGTGAAGCTTTCTTT. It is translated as CASSLAQGVGEAFF.

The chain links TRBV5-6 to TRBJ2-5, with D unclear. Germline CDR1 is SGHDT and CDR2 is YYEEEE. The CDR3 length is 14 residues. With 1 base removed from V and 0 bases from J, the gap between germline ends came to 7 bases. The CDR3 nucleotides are TGTGCCAGCAGCTTGCGGAGCTACCAAGAGACCCAGTACTTC. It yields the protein CASSLRSYQETQYF.

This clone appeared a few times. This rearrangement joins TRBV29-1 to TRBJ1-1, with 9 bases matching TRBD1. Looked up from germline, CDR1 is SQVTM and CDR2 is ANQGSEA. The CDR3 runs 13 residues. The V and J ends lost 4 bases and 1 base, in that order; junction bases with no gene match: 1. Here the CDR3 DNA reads TGCAGCGTTGCGGGACAGGGGAACACTGAAGCTTTCTTT. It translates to CSVAGQGNTEAFF.

Here the CDR3 reads CASSIDGVGTDTQYF. The DNA of the CDR3 is TGTGCCAGTAGTATAGACGGGGTGGGCACAGATACGCAGTATTTT. The V gene is TRBV19, the J gene TRBJ2-3, with D possibly matching TRBD2 (5 bases). Trimming stripped 0 bases from V and 1 base from J, with 8 bases between. The CDR3 is 15 amino acids. CDR1 and CDR2 (germline): LNHDA, SQIVND (reference sequence).

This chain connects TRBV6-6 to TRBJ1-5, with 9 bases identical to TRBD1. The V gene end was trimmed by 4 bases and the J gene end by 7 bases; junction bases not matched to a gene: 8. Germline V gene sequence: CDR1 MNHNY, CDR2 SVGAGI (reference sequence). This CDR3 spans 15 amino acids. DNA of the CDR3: TGTGCCAGCAGTTCCTCCGGGACAGGGAGGCAGCCCCAGCATTTT. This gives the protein CASSSSGTGRQPQHF.

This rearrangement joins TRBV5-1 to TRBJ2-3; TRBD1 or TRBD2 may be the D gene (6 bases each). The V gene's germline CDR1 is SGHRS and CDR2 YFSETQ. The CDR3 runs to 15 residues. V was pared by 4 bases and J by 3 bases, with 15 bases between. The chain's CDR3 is CASSPGGQGTDTQYF. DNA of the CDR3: TGCGCCAGCAGCCCCGGGGGCCAGGGGACAGATACGCAGTATTTT.

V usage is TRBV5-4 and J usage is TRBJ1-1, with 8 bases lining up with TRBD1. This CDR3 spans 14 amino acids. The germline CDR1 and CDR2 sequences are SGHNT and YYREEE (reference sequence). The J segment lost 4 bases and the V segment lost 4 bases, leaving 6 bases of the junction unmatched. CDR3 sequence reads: CASSQNRGATEAFF. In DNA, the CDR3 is TGTGCCAGCAGCCAAAACAGGGGGGCCACTGAAGCTTTCTTT.

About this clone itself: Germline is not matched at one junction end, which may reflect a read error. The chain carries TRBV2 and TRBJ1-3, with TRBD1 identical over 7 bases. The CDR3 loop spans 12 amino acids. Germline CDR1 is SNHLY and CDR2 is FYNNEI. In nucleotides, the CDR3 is TGTGCCAGCACTGAAGGGGGCTACACCATATATTTT. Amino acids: CASTEGGYTIYF.

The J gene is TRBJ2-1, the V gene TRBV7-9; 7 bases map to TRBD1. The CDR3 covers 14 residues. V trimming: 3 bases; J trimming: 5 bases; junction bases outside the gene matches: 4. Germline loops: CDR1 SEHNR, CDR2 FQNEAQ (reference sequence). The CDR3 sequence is CASSFRGQDNEQFF. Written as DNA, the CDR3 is TGTGCCAGCAGCTTTAGGGGGCAGGACAATGAGCAGTTCTTC.

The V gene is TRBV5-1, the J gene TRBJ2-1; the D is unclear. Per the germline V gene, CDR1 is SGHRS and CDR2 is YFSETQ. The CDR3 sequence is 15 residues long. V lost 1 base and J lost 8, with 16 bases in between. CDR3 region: CASSLSVASYDEQFF. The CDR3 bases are TGCGCCAGCAGCTTGTCAGTCGCTTCGTACGATGAGCAGTTCTTC. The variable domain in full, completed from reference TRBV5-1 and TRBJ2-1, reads KAGVTQTPRYLIKTRGQQVTLSCSPISGHRSVSWYQQTPGQGLQFLFEYFSETQRNKGNFPGRFSGRQFSNSRSEMNVSTLELGDSALYLCASSLSVASYDEQFFGPGTRLTVL.

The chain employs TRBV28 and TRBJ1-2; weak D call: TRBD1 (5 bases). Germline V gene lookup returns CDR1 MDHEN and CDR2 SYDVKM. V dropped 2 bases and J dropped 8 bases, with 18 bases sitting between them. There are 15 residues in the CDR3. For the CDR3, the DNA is TGTGCCAGCAGTTTAGGTGGGGCCGAACGAGGGGGCTACACCTTC. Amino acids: CASSLGGAERGGYTF.

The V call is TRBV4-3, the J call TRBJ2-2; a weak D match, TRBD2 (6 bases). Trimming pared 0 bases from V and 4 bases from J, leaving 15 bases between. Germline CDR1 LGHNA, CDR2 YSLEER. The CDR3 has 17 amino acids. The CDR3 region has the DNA TGCGCCAGCAGCCAAGATATGACTAGACGCAGCACCGGGGAGCTGTTTTTT. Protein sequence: CASSQDMTRRSTGELFF.